What follows are 17 T cell receptor beta chains derived from one specimen sequenced in a study of response to subunit inactivated influenza vaccine. TCRdb processed the RT-PCR reads anew with MiXCR; each CDR3 protein has one entry. The profile shows approximately 500,000 distinct CDR3 sequences, 10% to 15% of them singletons. The source was PBMCs from blood, collected roughly 47 days after vaccination. The receptor source for this set is a man between 50 and 59 years old who received an inactivated influenza vaccine.

This clonotype was counted only a few times. V is TRBV20-1 and J is TRBJ2-7; D not certain. Per the germline V gene, CDR1 is DFQATT and CDR2 is SNEGSKA (reference sequence). The V end lost 6 bases, the J end lost 0 bases, and 9 bases lay between the germline ends. This CDR3 comprises 12 residues. This CDR3 reads CSANQRSYEQYF. The CDR3 DNA reads TGCAGTGCAAACCAGCGCTCCTACGAGCAGTACTTC.

This clonotype was counted a few times. The V gene is TRBV3-1, the J gene TRBJ2-7, with a weak D call TRBD2 (6 bases). CDR3 length equals 14 residues. V dropped 4 bases and J dropped 3 bases, with 13 bases sitting between them. Per the germline V gene, CDR1 is LGHDT and CDR2 is YNNKEL (reference sequence). CDR3 nucleotides: TGTGCCAGCAGCCCGGGGAGGATTCTCTACGAGCAGTACTTC. Protein sequence: CASSPGRILYEQYF.

The rearrangement joins TRBV20-1 to TRBJ1-3; TRBD1 matches at 7 bases. This CDR3 has 15 amino acids. Unmatched junction bases numbered 8, after V lost 6 bases and J lost 0 bases. Germline values: CDR1 DFQATT, CDR2 SNEGSKA (reference sequence). The DNA for the CDR3 is TGCAGTGCAGGGGACAGTCTAAGCTCTGGAAACACCATATATTTT. Protein: CSAGDSLSSGNTIYF.

This clonotype has only a few counts. This chain links TRBV27 with TRBJ2-1, with 9 bases lining up with TRBD2. Germline V gives CDR1 MNHEY, CDR2 SMNVEV (reference sequence). Trimming took 8 bases from V and 8 from J; bases not matched to a gene: 16. This CDR3 comprises 16 residues. This chain's CDR3 is CASGPSGAGGPHEQFF. CDR3 nucleotide sequence: TGTGCCAGCGGACCCTCTGGGGCGGGAGGGCCCCATGAGCAGTTCTTC.

This clonotype was detected only a few times. The chain employs TRBV6-2 or TRBV6-3 and TRBJ1-1; D not resolved. Germline CDR1 and CDR2: MNHEY and SVGEGT. With 8 bases removed from V and 0 bases from J, the gap between germline ends came to 16 bases. The CDR3 extends over 15 amino acids. CDR3 DNA: TGTGCCAGCCCCGGGGAGAAGGAGATGAACACTGAAGCTTTCTTT. Its protein product is CASPGEKEMNTEAFF.

This clonotype came up many times. The CDR3 DNA reads as TGTGCCAGCAGTTACCTACAGGGGGCTAATGAGCAGTTCTTC. This encodes CASSYLQGANEQFF. V is TRBV6-5 and J is TRBJ2-1, with TRBD1 identical over 9 bases. The ends lost 2 bases at V and 7 bases at J; junction bases unmatched: 3. CDR3 length: 14 residues. Germline CDR1 reads MNHEY; CDR2 reads SVGAGI.

The CDR3 here is CASSSGTSGVDEQFF. CDR3 DNA: TGCGCCAGCAGCTCCGGGACTAGCGGCGTTGATGAGCAGTTCTTC. The chain couples TRBV5-1 to TRBJ2-1; 11 positions match TRBD2. The V gene end was trimmed by 3 bases and the J gene end by 8 bases; junction bases not matched to a gene: 7. This CDR3 contains 15 residues. Germline V gives CDR1 SGHRS, CDR2 YFSETQ. The full variable domain, in which reference TRBV5-1 and TRBJ2-1 provide the parts outside the CDR3, is KAGVTQTPRYLIKTRGQQVTLSCSPISGHRSVSWYQQTPGQGLQFLFEYFSETQRNKGNFPGRFSGRQFSNSRSEMNVSTLELGDSALYLCASSSGTSGVDEQFFGPGTRLTVL.

The chain recombines TRBV15 with TRBJ2-1; D tentatively fits TRBD1 or TRBD2 (5 bases each). Trimming stripped 5 bases from V and 8 bases from J, with 19 bases between. CDR3 size: 15 residues. Germline V CDR1 and CDR2: LNHNV, YYDKDF (reference sequence). The CDR3 nucleotides are TGTGCCACCAGCGGCGTGGACCTGGGGGTCGATGAGCAGTTCTTC. It codes for CATSGVDLGVDEQFF.

Regarding this clonotype: At one of its ends the junction is not consistent with the germline gene, which may arise from a read error. In nucleotides, the CDR3 is TGCGCCAGCAGCTCCCAAATGGGGGGGTCCCACTATGGCTACAACTTC. It translates to CASSSQMGGSHYGYNF. The chain recombines TRBV4-1 with TRBJ1-2, with D perhaps matching TRBD1 (5 bases). Germline V gene lookup returns CDR1 MGHRA and CDR2 YSYEKL. This CDR3 has 16 amino acids.

This clonotype was detected many times. J is TRBJ2-2 and V is TRBV5-1; D is perhaps TRBD1 (5 bases). The germline V gene has CDR1 SGHRS and CDR2 YFSETQ. This CDR3 is built from 16 residues. V lost 0 bases, J lost 0 bases, and 9 bases lay in between. As DNA, the CDR3 is TGCGCCAGCAGCTTGGCTGGGGCTACGAACACCGGGGAGCTGTTTTTT. Protein sequence: CASSLAGATNTGELFF.

This clonotype was counted many times. The gene calls are TRBV5-1 and TRBJ2-1; the D gene is possibly TRBD2 (6 bases). The length of the CDR3 is 15 residues. Trimming pared 4 bases from V and 5 bases from J, leaving 16 bases between. Germline-derived CDR1 and CDR2 are SGHRS and YFSETQ. CDR3 in amino acids: CASSLRLVGHNEQFF. The CDR3 nucleotides are TGCGCCAGCAGCCTAAGACTAGTGGGGCACAATGAGCAGTTCTTC.

A few counts support this clonotype. The V and J genes are TRBV20-1 and TRBJ2-3; 12 bases fit TRBD2. The CDR3 covers 14 residues. Germline V lookup: CDR1 DFQATT, CDR2 SNEGSKA (reference sequence). Trimming cost V 3 bases and J 6 bases; bases outside gene matches: 4. CDR3 sequence reads: CSARTTSGGDTQYF. CDR3 bases: TGCAGTGCTAGGACGACTAGCGGGGGCGATACGCAGTATTTT.

In its sample, this clonotype was seen a few times. The chain combines TRBV25-1 with TRBJ1-1, with D unresolved. V was clipped by 6 bases and J by 4 bases, with 12 bases between them. The CDR3 extends over 13 amino acids. CDR1 is MGHDK and CDR2 is SYGVNS in the germline V gene. CDR3 DNA: TGTGCCAGCAGAGAACATGAGGGCACTGAAGCTTTCTTT. It is translated as CASREHEGTEAFF. Together with reference TRBV25-1 and TRBJ1-1, the CDR3 gives the full variable domain: EADIYQTPRYLVIGTGKKITLECSQTMGHDKMYWYQQDPGMELHLIHYSYGVNSTEKGDLSSESTVSRIRTEHFPLTLESARPSHTSQYLCASREHEGTEAFFGQGTRLTVV.

This clonotype appeared many times. The chain has TRBV10-3 and TRBJ2-7, with 10 positions matching TRBD2. This CDR3 region has 15 residues. Germline V gene sequence: CDR1 ENHRY, CDR2 SYGVKD. Germline trimming cut 7 bases from V and 6 bases from J; bases unmatched to any gene: 12. In DNA, the CDR3 is TGTGCCATCAACTCTCTAGCGGGAGTTCCGTCCGAGCAGTACTTC. Its protein product is CAINSLAGVPSEQYF.

The chain has TRBV12-3 or TRBV12-4 and TRBJ2-6, with a weak D call TRBD1 (5 bases). This CDR3 comprises 14 residues. V lost 6 bases to trimming and J lost 2 bases, with 8 bases between them. The CDR3 DNA reads TGTGCCAGCAGACTGACAGCTGGGGCCAACGTCCTGACTTTC. Residues: CASRLTAGANVLTF.

This clonotype was picked up many times. The chain combines TRBV12-3 or TRBV12-4 with TRBJ2-7; D gene ambiguous. V was trimmed by 3 bases and J by 4 bases, leaving 16 bases between them. The CDR3 contains 15 residues. The CDR3 DNA reads TGTGCCAGCAGTTTCCGACTCTCCCCCCCATACGAGCAGTACTTC. The encoded protein is CASSFRLSPPYEQYF.

This clonotype has only a few counts. This sequence joins TRBV5-1 and TRBJ1-4; D is uncertain. V was clipped by 0 bases and J by 13 bases, with 19 bases between them. The CDR3 is 15 amino acids. CDR1 and CDR2 from the germline V gene are SGHRS and YFSETQ. This CDR3 reads CASSLDWGDQPPLFF. CDR3 DNA: TGCGCCAGCAGCTTGGATTGGGGAGACCAGCCGCCACTGTTTTTT.